The 2 T cell receptor beta chains presented below share a single source sample, sequenced in a study of T-cell reconstitution after alpha-beta-depleted transplantation in children (dated by TCRdb to the mid-2010s). This specimen's treatment or condition label, per the study, means: allogeneic hematopoietic cell transplantation with graft depleted of TCRalphabeta T cells and CD19 B cells. Library construction relied on PCR. This sample was sequenced with an Illumina HiSeq 2500. Molecular barcoding was employed in the preparation of TCR libraries, with unique molecular identifiers being used to normalize TCRbeta repertoire quantification. TCRdb reanalyzed the raw reads on its own, using fastp at Q25 for trimming and MiXCR for clone calling, and kept in-frame beta chains. CDR3 protein sequences are deduplicated, and each keeps its most common genes and DNA. This sample holds 100,000 to 120,000 distinct CDR3 sequences; almost 6.5% were observed only once. Roughly 20% of the sample belongs to the ten largest clones.

The sequences come from PBMCs, mostly from graft donor cells, collected 360 days after TCRalphabeta/CD19-depleted stem cell transplant. The receptor source for this set is a male patient between 2 and 15 years old who had a stem cell transplant for acute lymphoblastic leukemia, so the T cells may come from the graft donor.

Regarding this clonotype: The germline gene is not matched at one end of the junction; a read error may be the cause. The V and J genes are TRBV20-1 and TRBJ2-2, with 7 bases lining up with TRBD1. The CDR3 contains 15 residues. Germline V gene sequence: CDR1 DFQATT, CDR2 SNEGSKA (reference sequence). CDR3 sequence reads: CSADDREKNTWELFF. In nucleotides, the CDR3 is TGCAGTGCTGATGACAGGGAAAAGAACACCTGGGAGCTGTTTTTT.

This clonotype was counted between two and nine times. The chain is built from TRBV27 and TRBJ1-2; D gene ambiguous. The germline V gene has CDR1 MNHEY and CDR2 SMNVEV (reference sequence). This CDR3 has 14 amino acids. The V end was cut by 2 bases, the J end by 6 bases, with 13 bases between. The CDR3: CASSLTIKGNGYTF. CDR3 nucleotide sequence: TGTGCCAGCAGTTTAACGATCAAAGGAAATGGCTACACCTTC.